These T cell receptor beta chains were read from a single sample in a study of blood T cell repertoires in COVID-19. TCRdb's table, derived via immunoSEQ multiplex PCR, lists solely in-frame clones and lacks some. The top ten clones hold approximately 6.3% of a sample with fewer than 250,000 clones, roughly 80% of them seen once. Sample: peripheral blood. The receptor source for this set is a woman in her sixties with active or convalescent COVID-19. The CDR3 runs from the conserved cysteine through the conserved F or W. A D gene is named only where the DNA matches it firmly. Rows give clone size only sometimes, using once, few, many, or a class for an expanded clone.

>TRBD1|TRBV10-3|TRBJ2-7|.
CAISEQGASYEQYF
TGTGCCATCAGTGAACAGGGGGCTTCCTACGAGCAGTACTTC
>TRBD1|TRBV3-1/TRBV3-2|TRBJ1-6|.
CASSQDKGARSPLHF
TGTGCCAGCAGCCAAGATAAGGGGGCGCGTTCACCCCTCCACTTT
>.|TRBV6-5|TRBJ2-1|few
CASNQQNLNEQFF
TGTGCCAGCAACCAACAGAATCTAAATGAGCAGTTCTTC
>.|TRBV11-2|TRBJ1-2|.
CASSLESGGFGYTF
TGTGCCAGCAGCTTAGAGTCGGGGGGATTCGGCTACACCTTC
>TRBD2|TRBV9|TRBJ2-7|many
CASSVVPAGAIYEQYF
TGTGCCAGCAGCGTAGTACCTGCGGGAGCGATCTACGAGCAGTACTTC
>TRBD1|TRBV9|TRBJ1-3|few
CASSGGQGISSGNTIYF
TGTGCCAGCAGCGGAGGACAGGGGATTTCATCTGGAAACACCATATATTTT
>TRBD2|TRBV19|TRBJ2-3|.
CASTGGSGGHPSTDTQYF
TGTGCCAGTACGGGGGGTAGCGGGGGACATCCTAGCACAGATACGCAGTATTTT
>TRBD2|TRBV10-3|TRBJ2-2|.
CAISGVGSGGIDTGELFF
TGTGCCATCAGTGGCGTAGGTAGCGGGGGAATAGACACCGGGGAGCTGTTTTTT
>.|TRBV2|TRBJ2-3|once
CASIDRQADTQYF
TGTGCCAGTATTGATCGACAGGCTGATACGCAGTATTTT
>TRBD2|TRBV27|TRBJ2-3|.
CASSSFPSGTDTQYF
TGTGCCAGCAGTTCGTTCCCTAGCGGAACAGATACGCAGTATTTT
>.|TRBV6-5|TRBJ1-2|.
CAGAKDRSNYGYTF
TGTGCCGGAGCTAAAGACAGGAGTAACTATGGCTACACCTTC
>TRBD2|TRBV7-9|TRBJ2-5|.
CASSLSGGPETQYF
TGTGCCAGCAGCTTATCGGGGGGGCCAGAGACCCAGTACTTC
>.|TRBV4-2|TRBJ2-5|.
CASSQDQAGSPSETQYF
TGTGCCAGCAGCCAAGATCAGGCAGGGTCCCCATCGGAGACCCAGTACTTC
>TRBD1|TRBV7-9|TRBJ1-5|.
CASQGQGAPNQPQHF
TGTGCCAGCCAGGGACAGGGGGCGCCCAATCAGCCCCAGCATTTT
>TRBD1|TRBV2|TRBJ1-5|.
CASSGEGTGLQPQHF
TGTGCCAGCAGTGGGGAAGGGACAGGCCTTCAGCCCCAGCATTTT
>TRBD2|TRBV13|TRBJ2-1|.
CASSFRTSPTTYNEQFF
TGTGCCAGCAGCTTTCGGACTAGCCCAACAACCTACAATGAGCAGTTCTTC